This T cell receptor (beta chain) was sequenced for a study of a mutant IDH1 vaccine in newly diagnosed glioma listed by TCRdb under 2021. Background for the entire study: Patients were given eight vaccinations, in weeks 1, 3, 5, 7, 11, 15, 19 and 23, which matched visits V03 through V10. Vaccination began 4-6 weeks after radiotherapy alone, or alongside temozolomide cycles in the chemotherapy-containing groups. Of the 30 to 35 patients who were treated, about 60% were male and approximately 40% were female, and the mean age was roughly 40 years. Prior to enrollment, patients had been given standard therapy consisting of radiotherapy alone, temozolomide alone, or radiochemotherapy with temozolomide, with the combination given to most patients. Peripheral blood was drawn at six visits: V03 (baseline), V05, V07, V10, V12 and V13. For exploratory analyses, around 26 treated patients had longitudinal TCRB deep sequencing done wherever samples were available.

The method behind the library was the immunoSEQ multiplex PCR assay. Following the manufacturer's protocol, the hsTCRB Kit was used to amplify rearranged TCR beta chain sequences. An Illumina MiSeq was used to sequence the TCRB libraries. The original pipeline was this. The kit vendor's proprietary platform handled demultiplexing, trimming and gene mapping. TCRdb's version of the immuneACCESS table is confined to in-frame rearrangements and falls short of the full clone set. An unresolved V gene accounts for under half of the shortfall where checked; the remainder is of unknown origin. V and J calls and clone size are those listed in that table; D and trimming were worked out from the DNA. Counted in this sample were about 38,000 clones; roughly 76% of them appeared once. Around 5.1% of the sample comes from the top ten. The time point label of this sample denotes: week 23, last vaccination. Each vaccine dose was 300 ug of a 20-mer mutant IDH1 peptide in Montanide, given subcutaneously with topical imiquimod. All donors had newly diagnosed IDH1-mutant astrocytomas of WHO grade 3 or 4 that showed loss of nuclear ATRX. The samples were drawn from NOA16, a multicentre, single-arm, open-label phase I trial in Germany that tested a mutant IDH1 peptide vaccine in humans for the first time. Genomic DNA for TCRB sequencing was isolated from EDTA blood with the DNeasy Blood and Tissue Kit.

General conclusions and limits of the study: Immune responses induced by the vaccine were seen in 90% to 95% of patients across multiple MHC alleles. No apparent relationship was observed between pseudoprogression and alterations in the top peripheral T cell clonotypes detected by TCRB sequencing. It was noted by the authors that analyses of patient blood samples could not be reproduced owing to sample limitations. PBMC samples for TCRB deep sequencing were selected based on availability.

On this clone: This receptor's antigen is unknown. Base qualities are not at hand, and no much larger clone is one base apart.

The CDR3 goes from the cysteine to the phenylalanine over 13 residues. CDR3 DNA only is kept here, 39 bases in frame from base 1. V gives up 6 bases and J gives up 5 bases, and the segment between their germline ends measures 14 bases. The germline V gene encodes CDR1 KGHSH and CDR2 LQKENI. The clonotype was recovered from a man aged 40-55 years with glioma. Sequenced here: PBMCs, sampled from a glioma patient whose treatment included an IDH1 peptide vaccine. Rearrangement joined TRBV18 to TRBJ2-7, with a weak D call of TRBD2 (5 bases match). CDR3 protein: CASSRAGGDEQYF. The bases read TGTGCCAGCTCTCGTGCAGGAGGAGACGAGCAGTACTTC.